This paragraph reports one T cell receptor beta chain. Its antigen is as yet unknown. From the 5' RACE reads, TCRdb called clonotypes with MiXCR, one entry per CDR3 protein. Among 71,000 or so distinct CDR3 sequences, roughly an eighth were seen once, and the ten largest hold approximately 4.2%. This sample was included in a study of neurological immune-mediated disorders. Overall study findings and caveats: Subjects shared no identical expanded-clone CDR3 amino acid sequences, suggesting private TCR-beta repertoires in all groups.

Regarding time point: longitudinal time-point 1 (baseline). The TCR was taken from a female donor with HTLV-1-associated myelopathy (HAM/TSP). Sequenced input: PBMCs.

CDR3 residues: CASSKWGSSGEVWNEQFF. CDR3 nucleotide sequence: TGTGCCAGCAGCAAATGGGGGTCTAGCGGGGAGGTTTGGAATGAGCAGTTCTTC. The chain joins TRBV21-1 to TRBJ2-1; the tabulated D call, TRBD2, remains unverified against the DNA. TRBV21-1 is noted as a pseudogene. The CDR3 totals 18 residues.